The clone carrying this T cell receptor (beta chain) has only a few counts. The data belong to a study of T cells after yellow fever vaccination. A universal primer site and UMIs were added as TCR cDNA was made by 5'RACE template switching. Via MiXCR, TCRdb re-called the 5' RACE reads, giving one row per CDR3 protein. The repertoire holds under 400,000 distinct CDR3 sequences, with around a tenth as singletons. The clonotype was recovered from a young man who received the YFV17D yellow fever vaccine. The sample here was PBMCs, taken on the day of the first yellow fever vaccination.

CDR3 coding DNA: TGTGCCAGCAGTGGGGGAGCAGGGGACACAGATACGCAGTATTTT. Its protein is CASSGGAGDTDTQYF. The genes are TRBV28 and TRBJ2-3; D possibly corresponds to TRBD1 (6 bases). CDR1 and CDR2 (germline): MDHEN, SYDVKM. The CDR3 contains 15 residues. Trimming left V 5 bases short and J 2 bases short, with 14 bases between. Filled out from reference TRBV28 and TRBJ2-3, the complete variable domain reads DVKVTQSSRYLVKRTGEKVFLECVQDMDHENMFWYRQDPGLGLRLIYFSYDVKMKEKGDIPEGYSVSREKKERFSLILESASTNQTSMYLCASSGGAGDTDTQYFGPGTRLTVL.